This entry features one T cell receptor beta chain sequence. This clone was found a few times. This clone's antigen is unknown. There are no base qualities to consult, and no much larger clone falls within one base. To prepare the library, the immunoSEQ multiplex PCR assay was applied. DNA from the CD4+ T cells that had been cultured and isolated underwent TCR beta CDR3 sequencing. Per the source publication's procedure: Non-productive TCR sequences were discarded, and reads were trimmed to the CDR3 region, with only CDR3s of 7 or more amino acids retained. Antigen-specific clonotypes were identified using the MANAFEST web app by comparison of expansion in peptide wells against reference cultures. For clones to be considered positive, expansion at FDR<0.05 versus reference and all other wells, an odds ratio above 5, and a frequency above 0.1% in two replicate wells were required. A clonotype was defined as cross-reactive if the clonotype was significantly expanded both in SARS-CoV-2 spike wells and in at least one common cold coronavirus spike condition. CDR3 similarity was assessed by Levenshtein distance using the stringdist R package, and unrooted trees were constructed with ape in R 3.6.1. TCRdb re-hosts the immuneACCESS table, in-frame sequences only. Its copies lack some clones; in the studies checked, an unresolved V gene accounts for under half of them, and the cause for the rest is not known. V, J and clone size are those of that table, while D and trimming were read from the DNA. Across this sample there are tens of thousands of clones, with 76% seen only once. About 3% of the sample is held by the ten biggest clonotypes.

Between the V and J ends, shortened by 1 base and 4 bases respectively, the junction contains 4 bases. The CDR3 has 12 amino acids, counting the end cysteine and phenylalanine. Only the CDR3 part of the read is kept: 36 bases, read in frame from the first base. The germline V gene gives CDR1 as SGHTA and CDR2 as FQGNSA. The ViraFEST assay stimulated PBMC with viral peptide pools and then used TCR sequencing to identify antigen-specific CD4+ T cell clonotypes by expansion. After approximately 11 days of culture, CD4+ T cells were isolated with the EasySep CD4+ T cell isolation kit. Negative nucleocapsid antibody results before and after vaccination confirmed that the healthy vaccine recipients had no prior SARS-CoV-2 infection. Each well held around 2 million PBMC cultured in IMDM containing about 5.4% human AB serum, about 10 IU/ml IL-2 and gentamicin, along with roughly 10 ug/ml peptides. Half of the culture medium was replaced with fresh IL-2-containing medium on days 3 and 7. Unless otherwise noted, each peptide stimulation condition was cultured in triplicate wells. PBMC were separated from whole blood using Ficoll-Paque Plus gradient centrifugation and were then either cryopreserved at -140C or used fresh. The spike proteins of SARS-CoV-2 and of the common cold coronaviruses HCoV-NL63, HCoV-OC43 and HCoV-229E were spanned by overlapping peptide pools. The QIAamp micro DNA kit was used to extract genomic DNA from the cultured CD4+ T cells.

The data were obtained in a study of vaccination effects on CD4 cells after COVID-19 (dated 2022 in TCRdb). In terms of the full investigation: Each participant received two doses of an mRNA SARS-CoV-2 vaccine, either BNT162b2 or mRNA-1273. In both COVID-19 convalescent patients and infection-naive vaccine recipients, the study compared SARS-CoV-2 spike-specific CD4+ TCR repertoires from before mRNA vaccination with those from after it. The full study included some 10 COVID-19 convalescent patients and several SARS-CoV-2-naive healthy vaccine recipients. In the study, cultures from other donors were sequenced using the Oncomine TCR Beta short-read assay on an Illumina iSeq 100. Overall study outcomes, separate from this receptor: The study was limited by a small number of convalescent patients, and early post-infection timepoints were lacking. Among healthy vaccine recipients, nearly all vaccine-induced clones were SARS-CoV-2 mono-reactive, and only 1 of 255 was cross-reactive with common cold coronaviruses. Clones induced by infection and clones induced by vaccination both contracted markedly at late timepoints after vaccination, which fits with T cell responses waning over time.

Sequencing was performed on CD4+ T cells from PBMCs cultured with HCoV-NL63 spike peptides, taken before COVID-19 vaccination. Read against the paper, the sample's cell subset or site label means: HCoV-NL63 spike overlapping peptide pool stimulation. This TCR was recovered from a human donor who received a COVID-19 vaccine. The sequence joins TRBV7-2 to TRBJ2-5; the D gene identity is not certain. The bases read TGTGCCAGCAGCTTAGTGAGAGAGACCCAGTACTTC. Translation gives CASSLVRETQYF.